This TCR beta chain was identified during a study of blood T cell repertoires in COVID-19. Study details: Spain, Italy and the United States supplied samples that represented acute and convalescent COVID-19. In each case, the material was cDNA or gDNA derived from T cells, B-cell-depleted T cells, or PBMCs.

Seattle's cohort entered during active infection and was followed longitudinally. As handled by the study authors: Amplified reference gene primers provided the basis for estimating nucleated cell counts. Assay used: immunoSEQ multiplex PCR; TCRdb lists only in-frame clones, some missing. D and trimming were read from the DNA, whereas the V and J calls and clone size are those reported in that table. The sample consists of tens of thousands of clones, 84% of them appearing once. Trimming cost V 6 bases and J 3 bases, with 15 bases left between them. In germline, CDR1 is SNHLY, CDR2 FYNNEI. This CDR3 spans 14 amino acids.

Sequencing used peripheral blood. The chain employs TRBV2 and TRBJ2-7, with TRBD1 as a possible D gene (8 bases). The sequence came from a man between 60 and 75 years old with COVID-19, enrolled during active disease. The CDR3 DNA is TGTGCCAGCAGGGTACAGGGGGGGAGCTACGAGCAGTACTTC. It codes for CASRVQGGSYEQYF.